This T cell receptor beta chain emerged from a study of blood T cell repertoires in COVID-19. Method: immunoSEQ multiplex PCR; TCRdb's copy keeps in-frame clones and lacks some. The sample contains 300,000 to 350,000 clones, approximately 92% of which appear only once. Germline assignment: CDR1 MNHEY and CDR2 SVGAGI. V lost 8 bases to trimming and J lost 10 bases, with 26 bases between them. The CDR3 extends over 15 amino acids. In Seattle, patients joined the study during active infection and were tracked longitudinally. V and J are TRBV6-5 and TRBJ1-1; tentatively, D is TRBD1 (6 bases). Sequenced: peripheral blood. The sequence was obtained from a woman in her twenties or thirties with COVID-19, enrolled during active disease. CDR3 coding DNA: TGTGCCAGCGGCCCCGCGTCAAGGGGGGGTGTTGGAGCTTTCTTT. Its protein product is CASGPASRGGVGAFF.